Below, 26 T cell receptor beta chains from the same sample are listed, as sequenced in a study of T cell responses to AZD1222 COVID-19 vaccine. Sequencing was performed with immunoSEQ multiplex PCR; in TCRdb, only in-frame clones are kept and a portion is missing. The sample lists roughly 150,000 clones, around nine tenths occurring once. Sequences were derived from peripheral blood, sampled on day 0 of AZD1222 vaccination. The source of these receptors is an adult in good health.

The chain couples TRBV5-6 to TRBJ2-7; possibly TRBD2 for D (6 bases). The germline V gene has CDR1 SGHDT and CDR2 YYEEEE. This CDR3 spans 16 amino acids. V gave up 2 bases and J gave up 2 bases, with 17 bases separating them. The CDR3 DNA follows: TGTGCCAGCAGCTTAATCGGGAGCCAGGTTACCTACGAGCAGTACTTC. It yields the protein CASSLIGSQVTYEQYF. Full variable domain (missing parts from reference TRBV5-6 and TRBJ2-7): DAGVTQSPTHLIKTRGQQVTLRCSPKSGHDTVSWYQQALGQGPQFIFQYYEEEERQRGNFPDRFSGHQFPNYSSELNVNALLLGDSALYLCASSLIGSQVTYEQYFGPGTRLTVT.

This chain uses TRBV29-1 with TRBJ1-4, with 8 positions matching TRBD1. Losses at the gene ends were 6 bases for V and 7 bases for J; bases not matched to a gene: 1. This CDR3 is 11 amino acids long. The germline V gene encodes CDR1 SQVTM and CDR2 ANQGSEA. The CDR3 spells CSVGTGEKLFF. The CDR3 DNA follows: TGCAGCGTGGGGACAGGTGAAAAACTGTTTTTT. The variable domain in full, with the rest retrieved from reference TRBV29-1 and TRBJ1-4, is SAVISQKPSRDICQRGTSLTIQCQVDSQVTMMFWYRQQPGQSLTLIATANQGSEATYESGFVIDKFPISRPNLTFSTLTVSNMSPEDSSIYLCSVGTGEKLFFGSGTQLSVL.

The rearrangement joins TRBV10-3 to TRBJ1-2, with D possibly being TRBD1 (5 bases). V was shortened by 6 bases and J by 0 bases, with 23 bases between the two germline ends. Germline V gene data show CDR1 as ENHRY and CDR2 as SYGVKD. There are 18 residues in the CDR3. The CDR3, as DNA: TGTGCCATCAGGGGCAGGGTTTCATACCCTAAAGCTAACTATGGCTACACCTTC. Its protein is CAIRGRVSYPKANYGYTF.

V usage is TRBV12-3 or TRBV12-4 and J usage is TRBJ1-2, with D uncertain. The CDR3 covers 13 residues. V shed 1 base and J shed 4 bases, with 7 bases lying between them. The DNA of the CDR3 is TGTGCCAGCAGTTTAGGAGGGTTCTATGGCTACACCTTC. This codes for CASSLGGFYGYTF.

The CDR3 DNA reads as TGTGCCACCAGTAAATCTAGTGAGACCCAGTACTTC. It codes for CATSKSSETQYF. This chain joins TRBV24-1 and TRBJ2-5; no clear D. V shed 6 bases and J shed 5 bases, with 9 bases lying between them. The germline gives CDR1 KGHDR, CDR2 SFDVKD. This CDR3 is 12 amino acids long.

The rearrangement joins TRBV20-1 to TRBJ1-5, with TRBD1 matching 8 bases. J gave up 5 bases and V 3 bases, and 3 bases lay outside the gene matches. Per the germline V gene, CDR1 is DFQATT and CDR2 is SNEGSKA (reference sequence). The CDR3 has 13 residues. CDR3 sequence (DNA): TGCAGTGCTAGTTCGACAGGGGATCAGCCCCAGCATTTT. Translation: CSASSTGDQPQHF.

The V and J genes are TRBV7-9 and TRBJ1-2; D is possibly TRBD1 (6 bases). CDR1 and CDR2 from the germline V gene are SEHNR and FQNEAQ (reference sequence). CDR3 length equals 13 residues. The V and J ends lost 4 bases and 3 bases respectively, with 9 bases between them. CDR3 bases: TGTGCCAGCAGCTCGGGGGCTGACTATGGCTACACCTTC. It specifies CASSSGADYGYTF.

This chain joins TRBV5-6 and TRBJ1-2, with D unclear. Germline V gene data show CDR1 as SGHDT and CDR2 as YYEEEE. Trimming took 0 bases from V and 3 from J, leaving 6 bases between them. The CDR3 has 13 amino acids. The CDR3 loop is CASSLDSHYGYTF. CDR3 bases: TGTGCCAGCAGCTTGGACAGCCACTATGGCTACACCTTC.

The V call is TRBV7-9, the J call TRBJ2-6; D is unresolved. V was trimmed by 1 base and J by 4 bases, leaving 17 bases between them. Germline values: CDR1 SEHNR, CDR2 FQNEAQ (reference sequence). This CDR3 has 18 amino acids. DNA for the CDR3: TGTGCCAGCAGCTTAGGGGCCTCAGGCCTCTCCGGGGCCAACGTCCTGACTTTC. Its protein product is CASSLGASGLSGANVLTF.

The rearrangement uses TRBV7-2 and TRBJ1-6; no firm D call. The V end was cut by 6 bases, the J end by 6 bases, with 15 bases between. This CDR3 region has 15 residues. Germline V lookup: CDR1 SGHTA, CDR2 FQGNSA. The CDR3 protein is CASSRDRPGNSPLHF. The CDR3 DNA reads TGTGCCAGCAGTCGGGATCGGCCGGGTAATTCACCCCTCCACTTT.

The chain uses TRBV3-1 (or the pseudogene TRBV3-2) and TRBJ1-1, with TRBD1 identical over 7 bases. The CDR3 contains 17 residues. Germline-derived CDR1 and CDR2 are LGHDT and YNNKEL (reference sequence). J was trimmed by 1 base and V by 1 base; bases with no gene match: 9. This chain's CDR3 is CASSQGGPQGGNTEAFF. The CDR3 DNA sequence: TGTGCCAGCAGCCAAGGAGGGCCCCAGGGGGGGAACACTGAAGCTTTCTTT.

V usage is TRBV19 and J usage is TRBJ1-2; D ambiguous. Trimming removed 5 bases at V and 4 bases at J, with 14 bases between. This CDR3 contains 14 residues. The germline CDR1 and CDR2 sequences are LNHDA and SQIVND (reference sequence). The CDR3 is CASSLSADLYGYTF. The CDR3, as DNA: TGTGCCAGTAGTTTGAGTGCGGACCTCTATGGCTACACCTTC.

V is TRBV9 and J is TRBJ1-3; D call uncertain. The germline CDR1 and CDR2 sequences are SGDLS and YYNGEE. The CDR3 spans 14 residues. Trimming removed 3 bases at V and 2 bases at J, with 9 bases between. CDR3 residues: CASSALSTGNTIYF. The DNA of the CDR3 is TGTGCCAGCAGCGCCCTTTCGACTGGAAACACCATATATTTT. The entire variable domain, with the rest obtained from reference TRBV9 and TRBJ1-3, is as follows: DSGVTQTPKHLITATGQRVTLRCSPRSGDLSVYWYQQSLDQGLQFLIQYYNGEERAKGNILERFSAQQFPDLHSELNLSSLELGDSALYFCASSALSTGNTIYFGEGSWLTVV.

The CDR3 reads CASQASIGDALYGYTF. DNA of the CDR3: TGTGCCAGTCAGGCCTCCATAGGGGACGCTCTCTATGGCTACACCTTC. This chain links TRBV5-4 with TRBJ1-2; possible D gene TRBD1, 5 bases. The CDR3 has 16 amino acids. Trimming stripped 8 bases from V and 4 bases from J, with 24 bases between. Looked up from germline, CDR1 is SGHNT and CDR2 is YYREEE (reference sequence).

The V gene is TRBV28, the J gene TRBJ1-4; the D gene is possibly TRBD1 (6 bases). Per germline, CDR1 MDHEN and CDR2 SYDVKM. V was pared by 7 bases and J by 3 bases, with 15 bases between. The CDR3 covers 15 residues. Here the CDR3 DNA reads TGTGCCAGCACCTTCCGGGACACCTCTAATGAAAAACTGTTTTTT. Residues: CASTFRDTSNEKLFF. Full variable domain (remainder filled in from reference TRBV28 and TRBJ1-4): DVKVTQSSRYLVKRTGEKVFLECVQDMDHENMFWYRQDPGLGLRLIYFSYDVKMKEKGDIPEGYSVSREKKERFSLILESASTNQTSMYLCASTFRDTSNEKLFFGSGTQLSVL.

This rearrangement joins TRBV27 to TRBJ1-4; 9 bases align to TRBD1. V lost 5 bases and J lost 14; bases outside the gene matches: 3. The CDR3 covers 11 residues. Germline values: CDR1 MNHEY, CDR2 SMNVEV (reference sequence). This CDR3 is CASSGGTGLFF. CDR3 nucleotides: TGTGCCAGCAGTGGTGGGACAGGGCTGTTTTTT.

CDR3 in DNA: TGCGCCAGCAGCTTGTACGGCCGGCGGGGGTCCTATGGCTACACCTTC. Its translation: CASSLYGRRGSYGYTF. V usage is TRBV5-1 and J usage is TRBJ1-2, with D perhaps TRBD1 (5 bases). The CDR3 has 16 amino acids. V was shortened by 1 base and J by 4 bases, with 17 bases between the two germline ends. Per the germline V gene, CDR1 is SGHRS and CDR2 is YFSETQ.

The chain uses TRBV9 and TRBJ1-2, with 10 bases matching TRBD1. From germline, CDR1 is SGDLS and CDR2 YYNGEE. V lost 2 bases and J lost 7; bases outside the gene matches: 5. CDR3 length equals 14 residues. The CDR3 sequence is CASSVTGTGVGYTF. The DNA for the CDR3 is TGTGCCAGCAGCGTCACCGGGACAGGGGTTGGCTACACCTTC.

This clone has just one count. The chain couples TRBV7-8 to TRBJ2-5; no clear D. Trimming left V 11 bases short and J 7 bases short, with 14 bases between. Germline assignment: CDR1 SGHVS and CDR2 FQNEAQ. This CDR3 has 11 residues. The CDR3 spells CAGWMAGTQYF. CDR3 DNA: TGTGCCGGTTGGATGGCAGGGACCCAGTACTTC.

This clone appeared once. The chain carries TRBV7-9 and TRBJ1-1, with D uncertain. Germline V gene lookup returns CDR1 SEHNR and CDR2 FQNEAQ (reference sequence). V shed 1 base and J shed 0 bases, with 3 bases lying between them. CDR3 length: 13 amino acids. The CDR3 DNA reads TGTGCCAGCAGCTTAGACCTGAACACTGAAGCTTTCTTT. It encodes CASSLDLNTEAFF. Complete variable domain (other parts from reference TRBV7-9 and TRBJ1-1): DTGVSQNPRHKITKRGQNVTFRCDPISEHNRLYWYRQTLGQGPEFLTYFQNEAQLEKSRLLSDRFSAERPKGSFSTLEIQRTEQGDSAMYLCASSLDLNTEAFFGQGTRLTVV.

The J gene is TRBJ2-7, the V gene TRBV5-1, with a tentative D call TRBD1 (6 bases). This CDR3 comprises 12 residues. From germline, CDR1 is SGHRS and CDR2 YFSETQ. Trimming took 7 bases from V and 3 from J, leaving 11 bases between them. CDR3 coding DNA: TGCGCCAGCGCCAGGGACAACTACGAGCAGTACTTC. Translation gives CASARDNYEQYF. Supplemented by reference TRBV5-1 and TRBJ2-7, the full variable domain reads KAGVTQTPRYLIKTRGQQVTLSCSPISGHRSVSWYQQTPGQGLQFLFEYFSETQRNKGNFPGRFSGRQFSNSRSEMNVSTLELGDSALYLCASARDNYEQYFGPGTRLTVT.

This clone is labeled medium-sized (0.01 to 0.1%). The CDR3 DNA is TGCGCCAGCAGTCAAGGACAAAACAATCAGCCCCAGCATTTT. Encoded protein: CASSQGQNNQPQHF. V is TRBV23-1 and J is TRBJ1-5, with D perhaps matching TRBD1 (5 bases). TRBV23-1 qualifies as an ORF whose function is uncertain. The CDR3 sequence is 14 residues long. The V and J ends lost 2 bases and 3 bases respectively, with 8 bases between them.

In nucleotides, the CDR3 is TGTGCCAGCAGCCCTTACCAAGAGACCCAGTACTTC. Residues: CASSPYQETQYF. This rearrangement joins TRBV28 to TRBJ2-5, with unresolved D. This CDR3 contains 12 residues. Germline loops: CDR1 MDHEN, CDR2 SYDVKM. Trimming cost V 6 bases and J 0 bases, with 5 bases left between them.

Here the CDR3 DNA reads TGTGCCAGCAGCCAGGCCCTGAACACTGAAGCTTTCTTT. Protein: CASSQALNTEAFF. The rearrangement uses TRBV3-1 (or the pseudogene TRBV3-2) and TRBJ1-1; D unresolved. Trimming removed 3 bases at V and 0 bases at J, with 5 bases between. Looked up from germline, CDR1 is LGHDT and CDR2 is YNNKEL (reference sequence). The CDR3 totals 13 residues.

This chain uses TRBV13 with TRBJ1-2, with D hard to call. Trimming cost V 6 bases and J 6 bases, with 17 bases left between them. CDR1 PRHDT and CDR2 FYEKMQ come from the germline V gene (reference sequence). This CDR3 region has 14 residues. The CDR3 protein is CASSQQRVRDGYTF. Written as DNA, the CDR3 is TGTGCCAGCAGTCAACAGCGGGTTAGAGATGGCTACACCTTC.

The rearrangement joins TRBV6-2 or TRBV6-3 to TRBJ2-2; D might be TRBD1 (6 bases). The length of the CDR3 is 13 residues. V was clipped by 5 bases and J by 6 bases, with 10 bases between them. From germline, CDR1 is MNHEY and CDR2 SVGEGT. The CDR3 reads CASSVQGPGELFF. CDR3 DNA: TGTGCCAGCAGTGTACAGGGTCCCGGGGAGCTGTTTTTT.